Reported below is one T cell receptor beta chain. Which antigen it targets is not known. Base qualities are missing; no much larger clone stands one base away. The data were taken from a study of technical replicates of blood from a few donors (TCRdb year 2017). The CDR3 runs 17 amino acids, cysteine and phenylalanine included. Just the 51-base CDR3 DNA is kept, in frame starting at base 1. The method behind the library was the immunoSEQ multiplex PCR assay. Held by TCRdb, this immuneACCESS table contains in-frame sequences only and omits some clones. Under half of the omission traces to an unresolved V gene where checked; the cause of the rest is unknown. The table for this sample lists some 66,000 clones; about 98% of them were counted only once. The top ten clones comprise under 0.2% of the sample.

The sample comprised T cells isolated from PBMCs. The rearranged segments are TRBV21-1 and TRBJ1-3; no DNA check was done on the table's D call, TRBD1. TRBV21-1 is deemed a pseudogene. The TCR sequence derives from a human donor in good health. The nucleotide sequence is TGTGCCAGCAGCAAAGGGGGGCAGGGCCTAGACGGAAACACCATATATTTT. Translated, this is CASSKGGQGLDGNTIYF.